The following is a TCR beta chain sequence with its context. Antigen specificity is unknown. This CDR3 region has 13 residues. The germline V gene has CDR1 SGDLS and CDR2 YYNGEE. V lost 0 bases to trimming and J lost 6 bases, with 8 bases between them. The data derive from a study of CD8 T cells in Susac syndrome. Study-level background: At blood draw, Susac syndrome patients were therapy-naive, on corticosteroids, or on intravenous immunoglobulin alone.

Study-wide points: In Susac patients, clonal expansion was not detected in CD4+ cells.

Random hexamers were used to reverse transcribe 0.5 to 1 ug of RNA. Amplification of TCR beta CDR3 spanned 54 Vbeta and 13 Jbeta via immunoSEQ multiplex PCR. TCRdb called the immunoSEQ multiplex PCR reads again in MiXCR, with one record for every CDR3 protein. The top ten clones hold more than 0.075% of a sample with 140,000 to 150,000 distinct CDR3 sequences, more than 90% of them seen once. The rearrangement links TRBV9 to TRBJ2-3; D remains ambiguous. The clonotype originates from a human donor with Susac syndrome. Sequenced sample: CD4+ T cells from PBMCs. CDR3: CASSVVLGDTQYF. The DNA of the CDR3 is TGTGCCAGCAGCGTAGTGCTCGGGGATACGCAGTATTTT.